The 21 T cell receptor beta chains listed next were all sequenced from one sample in a study of blood T cell repertoires in COVID-19. The method was immunoSEQ multiplex PCR; TCRdb's version includes in-frame clones alone and lacks a portion of them. Seen here are almost 400,000 clones, 85% to 90% observed once, and the top ten hold approximately 1%. The sample was PBMCs or T cells enriched from blood (not recorded which). Receptors were obtained from a woman aged 30 to 39 with acute COVID-19.

The CDR3 region has the DNA TGTGCCAGCAGCCCTCTTGGGACAGGGAATTCACCCCTCCACTTT. Translating gives CASSPLGTGNSPLHF. The chain uses TRBV6-6 and TRBJ1-6; 9 positions match TRBD1. The germline gives CDR1 MNHNY, CDR2 SVGAGI (reference sequence). Germline trimming cut 6 bases from V and 7 bases from J; bases unmatched to any gene: 7. The CDR3 extends over 15 amino acids.

The chain's CDR3 is CAISGRTGGTDTQYF. DNA of the CDR3: TGTGCCATCAGTGGGAGGACAGGGGGTACAGATACGCAGTATTTT. V gene TRBV10-3 combines with J gene TRBJ2-3, with TRBD1 matching over 10 bases. Losses at the gene ends were 4 bases for V and 3 bases for J; bases not matched to a gene: 4. Germline CDR1 and CDR2: ENHRY and SYGVKD. This CDR3 spans 15 amino acids.

The gene calls are TRBV7-2 and TRBJ1-2, with 7 bases fitting TRBD1. The CDR3 is 14 residues long. Looked up from germline, CDR1 is SGHTA and CDR2 is FQGNSA. Germline trimming cut 4 bases from V and 8 bases from J; bases unmatched to any gene: 10. CDR3: CASSYAGTVGGYTF. In DNA, the CDR3 is TGTGCCAGCAGCTATGCCGGGACAGTAGGCGGCTACACCTTC.

V is TRBV5-1 and J is TRBJ1-2; perhaps TRBD1 as D (6 bases). Germline V gives CDR1 SGHRS, CDR2 YFSETQ. This CDR3 has 17 amino acids. V shed 4 bases and J shed 0 bases, with 19 bases lying between them. The CDR3 region is CASSPRDTHLSNYGYTF. Here the CDR3 DNA reads TGCGCCAGCAGCCCCAGGGACACCCATTTATCTAACTATGGCTACACCTTC.

DNA of the CDR3: TGTGCCAGCACCTGGACAGGGTCGGACTATGGCTACACCTTC. Its protein product is CASTWTGSDYGYTF. The rearrangement joins TRBV5-5 to TRBJ1-2; 8 nucleotides line up with TRBD1. The CDR3 covers 14 residues. Losses at the gene ends were 6 bases for V and 3 bases for J; bases not matched to a gene: 7. Looked up from germline, CDR1 is SGHKS and CDR2 is YYEKEE (reference sequence).

This sequence joins TRBV7-2 and TRBJ2-1; 8 nucleotides line up with TRBD1. V dropped 0 bases and J dropped 4; count of bases not matched to a gene: 8. CDR3 length: 17 residues. Germline V gives CDR1 SGHTA, CDR2 FQGNSA. CDR3 loop: CASSLALIRTGYNEQFF. The CDR3 region has the DNA TGTGCCAGCAGCTTAGCGCTGATTAGGACAGGGTACAATGAGCAGTTCTTC.

The rearrangement uses TRBV9 and TRBJ1-4; D is ambiguous. Germline V gene data show CDR1 as SGDLS and CDR2 as YYNGEE. This CDR3 comprises 14 residues. Trimming left V 0 bases short and J 7 bases short, with 10 bases between. CDR3: CASSVGIGFEKLFF. CDR3 nucleotide sequence: TGTGCCAGCAGCGTAGGTATCGGTTTTGAAAAACTGTTTTTT.

The chain combines TRBV7-3 with TRBJ2-2; no firm D call. Germline-derived CDR1 and CDR2 are SGHTA and FQGTGA. The length of the CDR3 is 14 residues. With 2 bases removed from V and 4 bases from J, the gap between germline ends came to 8 bases. For the CDR3, the DNA is TGTGCCAGCAGCTTAGGCAGAACCACCGGGGAGCTGTTTTTT. Encoded protein: CASSLGRTTGELFF.

This chain connects TRBV2 to TRBJ2-7, with D perhaps matching TRBD1 (5 bases). The V end lost 7 bases, the J end lost 1 base, and 17 bases lay between the germline ends. CDR1 and CDR2 from the germline V gene are SNHLY and FYNNEI. The CDR3 contains 15 residues. The CDR3 spells CASTSRAKTSYEQYF. The CDR3 DNA reads as TGTGCCAGCACCAGCAGGGCGAAGACATCCTACGAGCAGTACTTC.

The CDR3 spells CASSSSVEQYF. CDR3 bases: TGTGCCAGCAGCTCGTCGGTCGAGCAGTACTTC. The chain joins TRBV5-5 to TRBJ2-7; no reliable D call. The CDR3 is 11 amino acids. CDR1 is SGHKS and CDR2 is YYEKEE in the germline V gene (reference sequence). V was pared by 3 bases and J by 6 bases, with 7 bases between.

This chain joins TRBV29-1 and TRBJ2-1, with TRBD2 matching over 9 bases. The junction had 6 bases not matched to a gene; V was cut back by 3 bases and J by 6 bases. The CDR3 is 14 amino acids. Germline assignment: CDR1 SQVTM and CDR2 ANQGSEA. The CDR3 reads CSVDRAGGRNEQFF. DNA of the CDR3: TGCAGCGTTGATCGAGCGGGGGGACGCAATGAGCAGTTCTTC.

This clone appeared once. The rearrangement links TRBV10-3 to TRBJ1-1; no clear D. The V gene lost 0 bases and the J gene lost 5 bases, with 16 bases spanning the gap. CDR3 length: 16 amino acids. Germline V CDR1 and CDR2: ENHRY, SYGVKD. In DNA form, the CDR3 reads TGTGCCATCAGTGAGTCTCTTTACCCCCCGCGAACTGAAGCTTTCTTT. The encoded protein is CAISESLYPPRTEAFF.

CDR3 nucleotides: TGCGCCAGCAGCTTGGTTCCCGGCGGGGAGCTGTTTTTT. Translation gives CASSLVPGGELFF. The genes are TRBV5-1 and TRBJ2-2; D call uncertain. Germline V CDR1 and CDR2: SGHRS, YFSETQ. V gave up 0 bases and J gave up 7 bases, with 7 bases separating them. This CDR3 is built from 13 residues.

The gene calls are TRBV25-1 and TRBJ1-6; D may be TRBD1 (5 bases). CDR3 length: 15 amino acids. Deletions cut 5 bases from V and 2 bases from J, with 10 bases between. Germline values: CDR1 MGHDK, CDR2 SYGVNS. The CDR3 sequence is CASSTGATYNSPLHF. The CDR3 region has the DNA TGTGCCAGCAGTACAGGTGCCACCTATAATTCACCCCTCCACTTT. Combining the CDR3 with reference TRBV25-1 and TRBJ1-6 gives the whole variable domain EADIYQTPRYLVIGTGKKITLECSQTMGHDKMYWYQQDPGMELHLIHYSYGVNSTEKGDLSSESTVSRIRTEHFPLTLESARPSHTSQYLCASSTGATYNSPLHFGNGTRLTVT.

This chain joins TRBV10-3 and TRBJ1-6, with D unresolved. Trimming cost V 2 bases and J 9 bases, with 14 bases left between them. The CDR3 is 15 amino acids. Germline V gene sequence: CDR1 ENHRY, CDR2 SYGVKD. The CDR3, as DNA: TGTGCCATCAGTGAGGATCGGGGTGCCAGTTCACCCCTCCACTTT. Protein sequence: CAISEDRGASSPLHF.

Comment on this clone: With a much larger clone just one base away, this may be a read error. This chain connects TRBV6-5 to TRBJ1-2, with D possibly matching TRBD1 (5 bases). Germline values: CDR1 MNHEY, CDR2 SVGAGI. The CDR3 contains 12 residues. V was pared by 6 bases and J by 2 bases, with 7 bases between. The CDR3 loop reads CASSRGNYGYTF. As DNA, the CDR3 is TGTGCCAGCAGCCGGGGGAACTATGGCTACACCTTC.

The rearrangement uses TRBV9 and TRBJ2-3; TRBD2 agrees at 7 bases. CDR1 SGDLS and CDR2 YYNGEE come from the germline V gene. V lost 1 base, J lost 0 bases, and 5 bases stayed unmatched. The CDR3 extends over 16 amino acids. Here the CDR3 DNA reads TGTGCCAGCAGCGTACTGGGGGGGGGAAGCACAGATACGCAGTATTTT. Residues: CASSVLGGGSTDTQYF.

This sequence joins TRBV27 and TRBJ2-3, with 8 bases that match TRBD2. The CDR3 runs to 18 residues. Trimming removed 5 bases from V and 4 bases from J; junction bases left unmatched: 17. Germline V lookup: CDR1 MNHEY, CDR2 SMNVEV (reference sequence). CDR3: CASSPPEKKAGVADTQYF. The CDR3 nucleotides read TGTGCCAGCAGTCCTCCCGAAAAAAAAGCGGGGGTCGCAGATACGCAGTATTTT.

This clone was detected only a few times. The chain combines TRBV19 with TRBJ1-5, with TRBD1 identical over 10 bases. From germline, CDR1 is LNHDA and CDR2 SQIVND (reference sequence). J gave up 6 bases and V 0 bases, and 14 bases lay outside the gene matches. The CDR3 has 19 residues. The CDR3 DNA reads as TGTGCCAGTAGTATAGATCCCGCCCTCGGGACAGGGGCCCGTCAGCCCCAGCATTTT. Translation: CASSIDPALGTGARQPQHF.

This chain uses TRBV7-9 with TRBJ2-7, with TRBD1 matching 9 bases. The CDR3 is 14 amino acids. Germline CDR1 SEHNR, CDR2 FQNEAQ (reference sequence). The ends lost 5 bases at V and 3 bases at J; junction bases unmatched: 5. DNA of the CDR3: TGTGCCAGCAGCCCGGGACAGGGATTCTACGAGCAGTACTTC. Translated, it gives CASSPGQGFYEQYF.

The chain couples TRBV5-1 to TRBJ2-1; 11 nucleotides align to TRBD2. There are 16 residues in the CDR3. V lost 4 bases, J lost 8 bases, and 11 bases stayed unmatched. Germline V gene lookup returns CDR1 SGHRS and CDR2 YFSETQ. The CDR3 DNA reads TGCGCCAGCAGCCCCGGGATAGCGGGGGGGCCGGATGAGCAGTTCTTC. Translation: CASSPGIAGGPDEQFF.